This is a list of T cell receptor beta chains from one sample in a study of CD8 T cells in Susac syndrome. Via MiXCR, TCRdb re-called the immunoSEQ multiplex PCR reads, giving one row per CDR3 protein. The data contain fewer than 250,000 distinct CDR3 sequences, approximately 94% of them seen just once; the ten biggest clones take up approximately 0.098%. Sequencing used CD4+ T cells from PBMCs. These receptors all come from a human donor in good health. The CDR3 runs from the conserved cysteine through the conserved F or W. The D gene is left open where the match is weak. Size values are once, few and many counts, or a class for expanded clones, and some rows have none.

TRBV14	.	.	TRBJ2-3	TGTGCCAGCAGCCAAGGGTATACGCAGTATTTT	CASSQGYTQYF
TRBV28	once	TRBD1	TRBJ2-2	TGTGCCAGCAGTGTAGGGACAGGGAACACCGGGGAGCTGTTTTTT	CASSVGTGNTGELFF
TRBV10-3	.	TRBD1	TRBJ2-3	TGTGCCATCAGTGTACAGGGGTCAGATACGCAGTATTTT	CAISVQGSDTQYF
TRBV7-2	.	.	TRBJ2-4	TGTGCCAGCAGCTTAGAAGGGTTCGGGGCGCACATTCAGTACTTC	CASSLEGFGAHIQYF
TRBV6-1	.	.	TRBJ2-4	TGTGCCAGCAGTGAAGTCTCCGTCCTAGCCAAAAACATTCAGTACTTC	CASSEVSVLAKNIQYF
TRBV20-1	.	.	TRBJ2-1	TGCAGTGCTAGAGATCCGTGGGGGACGTACAATGAGCAGTTCTTC	CSARDPWGTYNEQFF
TRBV24-1	few	TRBD1	TRBJ2-1	TGTGCCACCAGTGAGCTAACAGGGGTAGGCTACAATGAGCAGTTCTTC	CATSELTGVGYNEQFF
TRBV7-2	.	TRBD1	TRBJ1-2	TGTGCCAGCAGCTTAGGGGTAGGGGGCAACTATGGCTACACCTTC	CASSLGVGGNYGYTF
TRBV25-1	.	.	TRBJ1-6	TGTGCCAGCAGTGATCCGTGGGGGAGCTCCTATAATTCACCCCTCCACTTT	CASSDPWGSSYNSPLHF
TRBV28	.	.	TRBJ1-2	TGTGCCAGCTACAACCCCGGGGCAGGGGCCACTACTAACTATGGCTACACCTTC	CASYNPGAGATTNYGYTF
TRBV20-1	.	.	TRBJ2-1	TGCAGTGCTGAAAACGTAAAGAATGAGCAGTTCTTC	CSAENVKNEQFF
TRBV5-1	.	.	TRBJ2-7	TGCGCCAGCAGCTTGGGGCAGGGAAGTATTTACGAGCAGTACTTC	CASSLGQGSIYEQYF
TRBV5-1	.	TRBD1	TRBJ1-1	TGCGCCAGCAGCTATGACAGGGCCCCTGAAGCTTTCTTT	CASSYDRAPEAFF
TRBV27	.	TRBD2	TRBJ2-1	TGTGCCAGCAACCGACTAGCGGGTGATGAGCAGTTCTTC	CASNRLAGDEQFF
TRBV7-2	.	.	TRBJ1-5	TGTGCCAGCAGCTCAGAAGAATGGGGGCCGCCCCAGCATTTT	CASSSEEWGPPQHF
TRBV12-3/TRBV12-4	few	TRBD1	TRBJ1-1	TGTGCTAGCTACAGGGGGGTGAACACTGAAGCTTTCTTT	CASYRGVNTEAFF
TRBV7-9	.	.	TRBJ2-6	TGTGCCAGCAGCTTAGCTACAGGGTACGGGGCCAACGTCCTGACTTTC	CASSLATGYGANVLTF
TRBV5-4	.	TRBD2	TRBJ2-6	TGTGCCAGCAGCCCGGGCGGGAGCTCTGGGGCCAACGTCCTGACTTTC	CASSPGGSSGANVLTF
TRBV5-4	.	.	TRBJ2-5	TGTGCCAGCAGCCGCGACCCAAAAGAGACCCAGTACTTC	CASSRDPKETQYF
TRBV5-4	.	TRBD1	TRBJ2-5	TGTGCCAGCAGCTCCGGACAGGTCCTCCAAGAGACCCAGTACTTC	CASSSGQVLQETQYF
TRBV3-1	once	.	TRBJ1-2	TGTGCCAGCAGCCAAGTAGGGGCTCATGGCTACACCTTC	CASSQVGAHGYTF
TRBV3-1	.	.	TRBJ2-3	TGTGCCAGCAGCCAAGGGACTGGAACGCAGTATTTT	CASSQGTGTQYF
TRBV6-1	.	.	TRBJ2-7	TGTGCCTCAGGGGTCGGGGGTCGGGGGCAGTACTTC	CASGVGGRGQYF
TRBV7-9	.	TRBD1	TRBJ1-5	TGTGCCAGCAGCACAGGGGTCTCCCCCCTCGGCAATCAGCCCCAGCATTTT	CASSTGVSPLGNQPQHF
TRBV18	once	.	TRBJ2-1	TGTGCCAGCTCACCATTGTCCGGGGGAGTCAATGAGCAGTTCTTC	CASSPLSGGVNEQFF
TRBV5-4	.	.	TRBJ2-2	TGTGCCAGCAGGGACCCTCGAGGGGGGGTGAACACCGGGGAGCTGTTTTTT	CASRDPRGGVNTGELFF
TRBV11-2	.	.	TRBJ2-2	TGTGCCAGCAGCTCCCAGTGGACCGGGGAGCTGTTTTTT	CASSSQWTGELFF
TRBV5-4	.	TRBD1	TRBJ1-6	TGTGCCAGCAGCCTCCGAACAGGGGGGAATAATTCACCCCTCCACTTT	CASSLRTGGNNSPLHF
TRBV5-6	.	.	TRBJ1-1	TGTGCCAGCAGCTTGTCAGGGGAGGGTACTGAAGCTTTCTTT	CASSLSGEGTEAFF
TRBV5-4	.	.	TRBJ2-5	TGTGCCAGCAGCTTGGGGGACTTACAAGAGACCCAGTACTTC	CASSLGDLQETQYF
TRBV27	.	.	TRBJ2-1	TGTGCCAGCAGTTTTCGTCCCAGCTCCTACAATGAGCAGTTCTTC	CASSFRPSSYNEQFF
TRBV6-1	once	.	TRBJ2-5	TGTGCCACGACACGCCTAAGGATCCAGTACTTC	CATTRLRIQYF
TRBV6-5	.	.	TRBJ2-1	TGTGCCAGCAGTTACGGAGGCCGGCGGGGAGGCAATGAGCAGTTCTTC	CASSYGGRRGGNEQFF
TRBV5-1	.	TRBD1	TRBJ2-5	TGCGCCAGCAGCTTGGTATTGGACAGGCAAGAGACCCAGTACTTC	CASSLVLDRQETQYF
TRBV25-1	once	.	TRBJ1-6	TGTGCCAGCAGTGAAGGCGGAGGACCGAACAATTCACCCCTCCACTTT	CASSEGGGPNNSPLHF
TRBV7-2	once	TRBD1	TRBJ2-1	TGTGCCAGCAGCAAAGGGGGACAGGGGTACAATGAGCAGTTCTTC	CASSKGGQGYNEQFF
TRBV3-1	.	.	TRBJ1-5	TGTGCCAGCAGCCAAGACAGGGGCCCAAATCAGCCCCAGCATTTT	CASSQDRGPNQPQHF
TRBV9	once	.	TRBJ2-2	TGTGCCAGCAGCGTAGACCCCGGGGAGCTGTTTTTT	CASSVDPGELFF
TRBV24-1	.	TRBD1	TRBJ2-5	TGTGCCACCAGTGACCCAGACAGGGGGAAGACCCAGTACTTC	CATSDPDRGKTQYF
TRBV29-1	.	TRBD1	TRBJ1-2	TGCAGCGTTTCTGGGACAGTTTTCACCTTC	CSVSGTVFTF